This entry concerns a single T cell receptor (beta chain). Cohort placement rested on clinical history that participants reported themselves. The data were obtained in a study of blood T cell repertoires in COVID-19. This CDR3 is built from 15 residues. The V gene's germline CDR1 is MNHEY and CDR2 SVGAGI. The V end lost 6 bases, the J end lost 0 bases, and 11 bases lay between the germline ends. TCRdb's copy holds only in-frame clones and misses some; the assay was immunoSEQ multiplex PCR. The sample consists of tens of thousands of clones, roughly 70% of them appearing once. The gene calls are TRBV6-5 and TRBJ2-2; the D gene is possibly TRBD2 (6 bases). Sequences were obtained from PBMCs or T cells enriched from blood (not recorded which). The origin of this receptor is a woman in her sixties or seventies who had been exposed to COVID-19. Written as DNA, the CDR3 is TGTGCCAGCAGACCGGGAGACGCGAACACCGGGGAGCTGTTTTTT. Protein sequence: CASRPGDANTGELFF.